This TCR beta chain appears in the sequencing data of a study of vaccination and CD4 T cells after COVID-19. The treatment denotes: roughly 10-day PBMC culture with coronavirus spike peptide pools or control peptides (ViraFEST assay). The study sequenced cultured CD4+ T cell DNA using the Oncomine TCR Beta short-read assay. Using its own MiXCR run on the PCR reads, TCRdb lists one record per CDR3 protein. The data hold 20,000 or so distinct CDR3 sequences, with around 30% observed a single time. Germline V CDR1 and CDR2: SQVTM, ANQGSEA. CDR3 length: 12 residues. V dropped 6 bases and J dropped 5; count of bases not matched to a gene: 5. A note on this clonotype: What it recognizes is unknown.

The chain has TRBV29-1 and TRBJ1-1; 8 positions agree with TRBD1. The sequenced material came from cultured CD4+ T cells from blood. The receptor's source is a human donor with COVID-19. The CDR3 DNA is TGCAGCGTCCAGACAGGGGTAACTGAAGCTTTCTTT. This gives the protein CSVQTGVTEAFF.